A single T cell receptor (beta chain) is shown here with its context. Its antigen is as yet unknown. The data stem from a study of glioma-infiltrating T cells. Study results and limitations: CDR3 overlap between tissue and blood was very small. Above-expected tissue-blood divergence occurred in all gliomas, most in low-grade ones.

The iRepertoire nested amplicon-rescue multiplex PCR amplified TCR alpha and beta CDR3s from RNA. Tissue mRNA or PBMC total RNA, roughly 100-400 ng, went into one-step reverse transcription and amplification. TCRdb ran MiXCR on the multiplex PCR reads and lists one entry per CDR3 protein. The sample holds about 110,000 distinct CDR3 sequences; 20% to 30% are singletons and the top ten take roughly 30%. Germline CDR1 reads MNHNS; CDR2 reads SASEGT. This CDR3 region has 13 residues. V was pared by 6 bases and J by 8 bases, with 14 bases between. The chain links TRBV6-1 to TRBJ2-1; no firm D call. Material for sequencing was glioma tissue, nonneoplastic brain tissue, or PBMCs (not recorded which). This receptor was taken from a human donor with low-grade glioma or glioblastoma, undergoing nonglioma brain surgery, or in good health (not recorded which). CDR3 coding DNA: TGTGCCAGCAGGCTCGACTTAGCCTATGAGCAGTTCTTC. It specifies CASRLDLAYEQFF.